A single sample is the source of the 13 T cell receptor beta chains below, sequenced in a study of OX40 agonist ivuxolimab in advanced cancers. Repertoires were generated with immunoSEQ multiplex PCR, while TCRdb's copy carries only in-frame clones and drops some. The table lists about 54,000 clones, approximately 90% of them singletons. Sequences were derived from CD4+ or CD8+ T cells sorted from blood, sampled in a trial of the OX40 agonist ivuxolimab. These receptors originate from an adult with an advanced solid tumor such as melanoma, head and neck, liver or kidney cancer.

The V gene is TRBV19, the J gene TRBJ2-6; unclear D gene. V lost 7 bases and J lost 0, with 10 bases in between. Germline lookup yields CDR1 LNHDA and CDR2 SQIVND (reference sequence). CDR3 length: 15 amino acids. The CDR3 DNA follows: TGTGCCAGTAATGCTGCTAGCTCTGGGGCCAACGTCCTGACTTTC. Encoded protein: CASNAASSGANVLTF.

V gene TRBV6-5 combines with J gene TRBJ2-3, with 9 bases aligning to TRBD2. CDR1 and CDR2 from the germline V gene are MNHEY and SVGAGI. Trimming removed 2 bases from V and 2 bases from J; junction bases left unmatched: 5. This CDR3 region has 16 residues. The CDR3 DNA follows: TGTGCCAGCAGTTACGGGGCGGGAGGGAACACAGATACGCAGTATTTT. It is translated as CASSYGAGGNTDTQYF.

The rearrangement uses TRBV9 and TRBJ2-7; a possible D gene is TRBD1 (6 bases). From germline, CDR1 is SGDLS and CDR2 YYNGEE. Trimming cost V 0 bases and J 3 bases, with 10 bases left between them. The CDR3 runs 14 residues. For the CDR3, the DNA is TGTGCCAGCAGCGTAGGAGACAGGAACTACGAGCAGTACTTC. Amino acid sequence: CASSVGDRNYEQYF.

V gene TRBV19 combines with J gene TRBJ2-3; D assignment may be TRBD1 or TRBD2 (5 bases each). Germline CDR1 is LNHDA and CDR2 is SQIVND (reference sequence). The CDR3 has 14 amino acids. V was trimmed by 4 bases and J by 2 bases, leaving 10 bases between them. In DNA, the CDR3 is TGTGCCAGTAGTACGGGGCCTAACACAGATACGCAGTATTTT. Its translation is CASSTGPNTDTQYF.

The chain carries TRBV5-1 and TRBJ2-7; TRBD1 is a possible D gene (5 bases). V lost 4 bases and J lost 3, with 8 bases in between. Germline-derived CDR1 and CDR2 are SGHRS and YFSETQ. The length of the CDR3 is 12 residues. Here the CDR3 DNA reads TGCGCCAGCAGCACGGACAACTACGAGCAGTACTTC. Translating it yields CASSTDNYEQYF.

The rearrangement uses TRBV9 and TRBJ1-1, with TRBD1 as a possible D gene (5 bases). CDR1 is SGDLS, CDR2 YYNGEE, per germline. V was cut by 0 bases and J by 6 bases, with 12 bases left in between. The CDR3 covers 14 residues. CDR3 nucleotide sequence: TGTGCCAGCAGCGTAGTCCAGGGTTATGCTGAAGCTTTCTTT. Encoded protein: CASSVVQGYAEAFF.

This clone came up a few times. The gene calls are TRBV2 and TRBJ2-3, with 9 bases lining up with TRBD2. Germline CDR1 reads SNHLY; CDR2 reads FYNNEI. This CDR3 contains 15 residues. V lost 5 bases to trimming and J lost 0 bases; unmatched junction nucleotides: 3. CDR3 protein: CASSRGLASTDTQYF. The CDR3 nucleotides read TGTGCCAGCAGTCGCGGACTAGCGAGCACAGATACGCAGTATTTT.

V is TRBV19 and J is TRBJ2-1, with D uncertain. Germline CDR1 reads LNHDA; CDR2 reads SQIVND (reference sequence). The germline V and J ends were trimmed by 7 bases and 4 bases, with 5 bases remaining between them. The CDR3 consists of 11 residues. In nucleotides, the CDR3 is TGTGCCAGTACCTTATACAATGAGCAGTTCTTC. This gives the protein CASTLYNEQFF.

The V gene is TRBV2, the J gene TRBJ1-4; D unresolved. V was shortened by 4 bases and J by 5 bases, with 11 bases between the two germline ends. The CDR3 covers 14 residues. Per the germline V gene, CDR1 is SNHLY and CDR2 is FYNNEI. The CDR3 nucleotides are TGTGCCAGCAGTGCCCAGAATGTAAATGAAAAACTGTTTTTT. As protein: CASSAQNVNEKLFF.

The chain recombines TRBV11-2 with TRBJ1-4; a possible D gene is TRBD1 (5 bases). Trimming cost V 2 bases and J 4 bases, with 8 bases left between them. The CDR3 runs to 14 residues. Germline values: CDR1 SGHAT, CDR2 FQNNGV. Here the CDR3 DNA reads TGTGCCAGCAGCTTATTCGGGGGTAATGAAAAACTGTTTTTT. Encoded protein: CASSLFGGNEKLFF.

The gene calls are TRBV19 and TRBJ2-2; D perhaps matches TRBD1 (6 bases). Germline V CDR1 and CDR2: LNHDA, SQIVND (reference sequence). The CDR3 runs 14 residues. The germline V and J ends were trimmed by 6 bases and 7 bases, with 15 bases remaining between them. Written as DNA, the CDR3 is TGTGCCAGTAGGGCAGGGGCGCGCAGCGGGGAGCTGTTTTTT. It codes for CASRAGARSGELFF.

CDR3 amino acids: CASSSGQGANQPQHF. DNA for the CDR3: TGTGCCAGCAGTTCAGGACAGGGGGCGAATCAGCCCCAGCATTTT. This chain connects TRBV6-1 to TRBJ1-5; 11 nucleotides match TRBD1. V was clipped by 5 bases and J by 4 bases; unmatched bases: 4. CDR1 and CDR2 from the germline V gene are MNHNS and SASEGT. The CDR3 is 15 residues long.

The chain uses TRBV5-6 and TRBJ2-7; 7 nucleotides line up with TRBD1. Germline CDR1 is SGHDT and CDR2 is YYEEEE. The V segment lost 2 bases and the J segment 3 bases; nucleotides outside the gene matches: 11. The CDR3 extends over 16 amino acids. This chain's CDR3 is CASSLGTASRGYEQYF. The CDR3 bases are TGTGCCAGCAGCTTAGGGACAGCCTCCCGGGGCTACGAGCAGTACTTC. The full variable domain, rest sourced from reference TRBV5-6 and TRBJ2-7, is DAGVTQSPTHLIKTRGQQVTLRCSPKSGHDTVSWYQQALGQGPQFIFQYYEEEERQRGNFPDRFSGHQFPNYSSELNVNALLLGDSALYLCASSLGTASRGYEQYFGPGTRLTVT.